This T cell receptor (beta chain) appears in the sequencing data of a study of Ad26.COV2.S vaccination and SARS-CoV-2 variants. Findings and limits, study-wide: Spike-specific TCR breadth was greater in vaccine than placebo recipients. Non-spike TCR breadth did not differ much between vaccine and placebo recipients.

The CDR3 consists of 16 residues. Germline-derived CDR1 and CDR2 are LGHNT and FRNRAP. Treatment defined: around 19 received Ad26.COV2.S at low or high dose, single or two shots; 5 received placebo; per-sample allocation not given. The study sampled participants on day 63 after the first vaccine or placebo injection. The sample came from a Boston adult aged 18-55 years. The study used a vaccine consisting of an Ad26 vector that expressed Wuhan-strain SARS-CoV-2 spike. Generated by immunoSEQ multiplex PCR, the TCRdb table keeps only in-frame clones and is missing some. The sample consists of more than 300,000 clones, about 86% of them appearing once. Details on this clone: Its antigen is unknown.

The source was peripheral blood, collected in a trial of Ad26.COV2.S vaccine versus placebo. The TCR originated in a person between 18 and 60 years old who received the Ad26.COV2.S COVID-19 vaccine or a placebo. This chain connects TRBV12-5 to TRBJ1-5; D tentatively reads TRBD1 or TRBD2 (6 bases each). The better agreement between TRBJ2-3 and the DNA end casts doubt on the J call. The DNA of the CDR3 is TGTGCTAGTGGTTCGGGAGAAACAGGGTATGATCAGCCCCAGTATTTT. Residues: CASGSGETGYDQPQYF.